The 18 T cell receptor beta chains below were found in one sample sequenced in a study of early T cells in non-severe SARS-CoV-2 infection. TCRdb independently ran MiXCR on the 5' RACE reads; one entry per CDR3 protein. The data show 50,000 to 70,000 distinct CDR3 sequences, with more than 7% seen just once and about 3.7% held by the top ten. Sequencing used whole blood. These receptor sequences come from an adult who was a healthcare worker with PCR-confirmed SARS-CoV-2 infection or an uninfected control (not recorded which).

This clonotype was counted at least ten times. The chain has TRBV5-1 and TRBJ2-7; 7 bases are a match to TRBD2. J lost 7 bases, V lost 4 bases, and 14 bases had no gene match. The germline gives CDR1 SGHRS, CDR2 YFSETQ. This CDR3 has 15 residues. This CDR3 is CASSPTSTSLSEQYF. The CDR3 nucleotides are TGCGCCAGCAGCCCCACCTCGACTAGCTTGAGTGAGCAGTACTTC.

This clonotype showed up just a few times. V usage is TRBV14 and J usage is TRBJ1-1; the D is unclear. Germline CDR1 is SGHDN and CDR2 is FVKESK. CDR3 length: 13 amino acids. V lost 1 base to trimming and J lost 2 bases, with 5 bases between them. CDR3 protein: CASSQGINTEAFF. In DNA, the CDR3 is TGTGCCAGCAGCCAAGGGATAAACACTGAAGCTTTCTTT.

This clonotype was observed a few times. The rearrangement uses TRBV18 and TRBJ1-4; TRBD1 matches at 7 bases. Germline CDR1 reads KGHSH; CDR2 reads LQKENI. V lost 6 bases, J lost 0 bases, and 10 bases stayed unmatched. The CDR3 extends over 17 amino acids. CDR3 in DNA: TGTGCCAGCTCCCGGCCGAGACAGGGAACAACTAATGAAAAACTGTTTTTT. This encodes CASSRPRQGTTNEKLFF.

This clonotype has a count of ten or more. This chain connects TRBV5-4 to TRBJ2-1, with TRBD2 matching 9 bases. With V trimmed by 6 bases and J by 9 bases, 10 bases remained unmatched. This CDR3 has 14 amino acids. Germline loops: CDR1 SGHNT, CDR2 YYREEE (reference sequence). CDR3 amino acids: CASILSGGQTEQFF. The CDR3 coding sequence is TGTGCCAGCATCCTTAGCGGGGGACAGACTGAGCAGTTCTTC.

The table lists this clonotype with many counts. V and J are TRBV18 and TRBJ2-7; 7 positions match TRBD1. The CDR3 is 13 amino acids. The V gene's germline CDR1 is KGHSH and CDR2 LQKENI. V dropped 3 bases and J dropped 3; count of bases not matched to a gene: 2. The CDR3 nucleotides read TGTGCCAGCTCACCGACAGGGATCTACGAGCAGTACTTC. It encodes CASSPTGIYEQYF.

This clonotype was seen ten or more times. This chain connects TRBV7-9 to TRBJ2-5; tentatively, D is TRBD2 (5 bases). The V and J ends lost 1 base and 0 bases respectively, with 15 bases between them. CDR1 and CDR2 from the germline V gene are SEHNR and FQNEAQ (reference sequence). This CDR3 has 17 amino acids. CDR3 coding DNA: TGTGCCAGCAGCTTAGGGCTCCTGAGGGAGAACCAAGAGACCCAGTACTTC. Translated, it gives CASSLGLLRENQETQYF.

This clonotype was recorded at least ten times. V and J are TRBV7-3 and TRBJ2-6; 13 nucleotides align to TRBD2. CDR3 size: 17 residues. Germline V gene sequence: CDR1 SGHTA, CDR2 FQGTGA. V dropped 5 bases and J dropped 3; count of bases not matched to a gene: 4. In DNA form, the CDR3 reads TGTGCCAGCAGCAGGACTAGCGGGAGTGGTGGGGCCAACGTCCTGACTTTC. Protein: CASSRTSGSGGANVLTF.

This clonotype was seen a handful of times. The rearrangement joins TRBV7-2 to TRBJ2-1, with 9 bases lining up with TRBD2. V lost 2 bases and J lost 4; bases outside the gene matches: 3. CDR3 length: 15 amino acids. Germline V gene lookup returns CDR1 SGHTA and CDR2 FQGNSA. Here the CDR3 DNA reads TGTGCCAGCAGCTTAACGACTAGCGGATACAATGAGCAGTTCTTC. This codes for CASSLTTSGYNEQFF.

The sample holds many counts of this clonotype. This chain uses TRBV12-3 or TRBV12-4 with TRBJ1-2; no clear D. Trimming cost V 2 bases and J 8 bases, with 12 bases left between them. The CDR3 totals 13 residues. For the CDR3, the DNA is TGTGCCAGCAGTTTACAGGAGGTTAAAGGCTACACCTTC. Translation gives CASSLQEVKGYTF.

This clonotype has ten or more counts. V gene TRBV6-1 combines with J gene TRBJ2-7; D not certain. Germline assignment: CDR1 MNHNS and CDR2 SASEGT. V was shortened by 3 bases and J by 3 bases, with 3 bases between the two germline ends. This CDR3 comprises 11 residues. CDR3 sequence: CASSDDYEQYF. As DNA, the CDR3 is TGTGCCAGCAGTGACGACTACGAGCAGTACTTC.

This clonotype was recorded a few times. The rearrangement uses TRBV4-1 and TRBJ2-7; D ambiguous. CDR3 size: 14 residues. Per the germline V gene, CDR1 is MGHRA and CDR2 is YSYEKL. Trimming removed 1 base at V and 0 bases at J, with 7 bases between. The DNA for the CDR3 is TGCGCCAGCAGCCAAGCAGAGATCTCCTACGAGCAGTACTTC. Its translation is CASSQAEISYEQYF.

The chain is built from TRBV7-6 and TRBJ2-2, with D unresolved. Germline assignment: CDR1 SGHVS and CDR2 FNYEAQ. The ends were cut back, 1 base at V and 1 base at J, with 7 bases in the middle. The CDR3 is 15 amino acids. CDR3 region: CASSLERLNTGELFF. Here the CDR3 DNA reads TGTGCCAGCAGCTTAGAAAGGCTGAACACCGGGGAGCTGTTTTTT. Combining the CDR3 with reference TRBV7-6 and TRBJ2-2 gives the whole variable domain GAGVSQSPRYKVTKRGQDVALRCDPISGHVSLYWYRQALGQGPEFLTYFNYEAQQDKSGLPNDRFSAERPEGSISTLTIQRTEQRDSAMYRCASSLERLNTGELFFGEGSRLTVL.

This clonotype was detected many times. The rearrangement uses TRBV29-1 and TRBJ2-7, with a tentative D call TRBD1 (5 bases). V lost 4 bases to trimming and J lost 1 base, with 11 bases between them. Per germline, CDR1 SQVTM and CDR2 ANQGSEA. The CDR3 is 13 amino acids. The CDR3 DNA follows: TGCAGCGTTGGGTCAGGGCCTTCCTACGAGCAGTACTTC. Protein: CSVGSGPSYEQYF.

The rearrangement joins TRBV20-1 to TRBJ1-5; tentatively, D is TRBD1 (6 bases). The CDR3 sequence is 13 residues long. Germline-derived CDR1 and CDR2 are DFQATT and SNEGSKA (reference sequence). With 6 bases removed from V and 6 bases from J, the gap between germline ends came to 15 bases. The CDR3 DNA sequence: TGCAGTGCCCTCCCGACAGGCGGTCAGCCCCAGCATTTT. It codes for CSALPTGGQPQHF.

This clonotype was found many times. The V and J genes are TRBV7-2 and TRBJ2-3; possible D gene TRBD2, 6 bases. The CDR3 spans 14 residues. Germline loops: CDR1 SGHTA, CDR2 FQGNSA. Deletions cut 7 bases from V and 5 bases from J, with 16 bases between. CDR3 nucleotide sequence: TGTGCCAGCACCCCCGGCGGAGGGGTAGATACGCAGTATTTT. Translation gives CASTPGGGVDTQYF.

There are a few counts of this clonotype. The chain joins TRBV2 to TRBJ1-2; D unresolved. V shed 10 bases and J shed 8 bases, with 14 bases lying between them. This CDR3 has 11 amino acids. Germline assignment: CDR1 SNHLY and CDR2 FYNNEI. The CDR3 coding sequence is TGTGCCACCTACCCCGGGAGAGGCTACACCTTC. It yields the protein CATYPGRGYTF.

This clonotype was seen at least ten times. The chain has TRBV7-3 and TRBJ2-1, with D maybe TRBD1 (5 bases). Looked up from germline, CDR1 is SGHTA and CDR2 is FQGTGA. The CDR3 length is 16 residues. V was shortened by 2 bases and J by 4 bases, with 15 bases between the two germline ends. In DNA, the CDR3 is TGTGCCAGCAGCTTAGGTGGGGCCCCCTCATACAATGAGCAGTTCTTC. It is translated as CASSLGGAPSYNEQFF.

In its sample, this clonotype was seen many times. This chain connects TRBV2 to TRBJ2-2, with D possibly being TRBD1 (5 bases). There are 15 residues in the CDR3. In germline, CDR1 is SNHLY, CDR2 FYNNEI. The V gene lost 8 bases and the J gene lost 0 bases, with 13 bases spanning the gap. In DNA, the CDR3 is TGTGCCAGCGCAGTTGAGACAGCGAACACCGGGGAGCTGTTTTTT. Amino acid sequence: CASAVETANTGELFF.